A single TCR beta chain is shown here with its context. Antigen unknown. This record comes from a study of beta chain features in type 1 diabetes. Study-level findings and limits: All four CD4+ subsets of Type 1 diabetes patients contained TCRB CDR3s that were moderately but significantly shorter. There was no resolution here of whether HLA type influences TCRB rearrangement. Sequencing from cDNA could over-represent high-TCR-expressing cells.

As every portion of the isolated RNA was reverse transcribed, the sequencing read expressed TCRB transcripts. Data came from immunoSEQ multiplex PCR; TCRdb stores just in-frame clones and leaves some out. The sample contains a few hundred thousand clones, around 25% of which appear only once. Germline CDR1 reads SQVTM; CDR2 reads ANQGSEA. This CDR3 comprises 15 residues. The J segment lost 1 base and the V segment lost 5 bases, leaving 8 bases of the junction unmatched. The chain has TRBV29-1 and TRBJ2-7; TRBD2 matches at 10 bases. The sample was naive CD4+ T cells from blood. The TCR sequence derives from a woman aged 25 to 39 with type 1 diabetes. This CDR3 reads CSVSLAGALSYEQYF. The CDR3 region has the DNA TGCAGCGTTTCCCTAGCGGGAGCCCTTTCCTACGAGCAGTACTTC.